The rows below give T cell receptor beta chains drawn from one sample of a study of blood T cell repertoires in COVID-19. Generated by immunoSEQ multiplex PCR, the TCRdb table keeps only in-frame clones and is missing some. The table lists around 26,000 clones, around 92% of them singletons, with 2.1% in the top ten. The source material was peripheral blood. The receptors here all came from a human donor in a cohort sampled during active COVID-19. Each CDR3 is given with its conserved first and last residue. Each record gives: clone size, V gene, D gene, J gene, CDR3 DNA, CDR3 protein. A D gene is named only where the DNA matches it firmly. Size values are once, few and many counts, or a class for expanded clones, and some rows have none.

.	TRBV6-5	TRBD2	TRBJ2-3	TGTGCCAGCAGTTACGGGCGGGGGAGCACAGATACGCAGTATTTT	CASSYGRGSTDTQYF
.	TRBV5-1	TRBD1	TRBJ1-2	TGCGCCAGCAGCTTGGATGTGGGGACAGAAAGAAACTATGGCTACACCTTC	CASSLDVGTERNYGYTF
.	TRBV7-2	TRBD1	TRBJ2-7	TGTGCCAGCAGCTCACCGGGACAGGGGATTAACGAGCAGTACTTC	CASSSPGQGINEQYF
.	TRBV7-9	.	TRBJ2-7	TGTGCCAGCAGCTTGCCTAAGCGGGTCTACGAGCAGTACTTC	CASSLPKRVYEQYF
.	TRBV27	TRBD1	TRBJ2-7	TGTGCCAGCAGTAAAACAACAGGGGCCTACGAGCAGTACTTC	CASSKTTGAYEQYF
once	TRBV28	.	TRBJ1-1	TGTGCCAGCACCGAAGGAACTCGGACAGCGCTAGGATTGATGAACACTGAAGCTTTCTTT	CASTEGTRTALGLMNTEAFF
.	TRBV7-9	.	TRBJ1-3	TGTGCCAGCAGCTCCAGTTCAACCTCTGGAAACACCATATATTTT	CASSSSSTSGNTIYF
.	TRBV28	TRBD2	TRBJ2-1	TGTGCCAGCAGCCCCTCGGGACTAGCCTCCTACAATGAGCAGTTCTTC	CASSPSGLASYNEQFF
once	TRBV6-1	TRBD2	TRBJ2-1	TGTGCCAGCAGTGAGGGACTAGCGGGAGACAATGAGCAGTTCTTC	CASSEGLAGDNEQFF
.	TRBV19	TRBD2	TRBJ2-1	TGTGCCAGTAGTATTTGGGGGGGGGTCAGGAATGAGCAGTTCTTC	CASSIWGGVRNEQFF
.	TRBV11-1	TRBD2	TRBJ2-7	TGTGCCAGCAGCACGGTGACTAGCGGGAGGGGCGAGCAGTACTTC	CASSTVTSGRGEQYF
.	TRBV5-1	.	TRBJ2-2	TGCGCCAGCAGCTTGACAGATACCGGGGAGCTGTTTTTT	CASSLTDTGELFF
few	TRBV9	TRBD1	TRBJ1-3	TGTGCCAGCTCCCGGCAACAGGGGGCCGGAGGAAACACCATATATTTT	CASSRQQGAGGNTIYF